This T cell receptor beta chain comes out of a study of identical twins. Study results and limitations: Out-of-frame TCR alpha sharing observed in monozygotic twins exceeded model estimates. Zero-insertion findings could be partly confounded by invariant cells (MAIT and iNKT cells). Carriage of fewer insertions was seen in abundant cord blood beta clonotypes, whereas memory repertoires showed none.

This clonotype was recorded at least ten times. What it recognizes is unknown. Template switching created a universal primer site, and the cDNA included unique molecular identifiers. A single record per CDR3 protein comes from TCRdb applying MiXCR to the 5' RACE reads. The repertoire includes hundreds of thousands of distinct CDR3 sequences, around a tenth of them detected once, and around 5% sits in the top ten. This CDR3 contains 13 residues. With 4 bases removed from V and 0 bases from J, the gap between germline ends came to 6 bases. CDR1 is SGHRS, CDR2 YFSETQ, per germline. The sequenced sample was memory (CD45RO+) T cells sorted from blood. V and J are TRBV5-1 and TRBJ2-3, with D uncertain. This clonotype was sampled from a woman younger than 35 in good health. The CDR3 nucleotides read TGCGCCAGCAGCATCGACAGCACAGATACGCAGTATTTT. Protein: CASSIDSTDTQYF. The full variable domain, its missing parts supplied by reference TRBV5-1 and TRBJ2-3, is KAGVTQTPRYLIKTRGQQVTLSCSPISGHRSVSWYQQTPGQGLQFLFEYFSETQRNKGNFPGRFSGRQFSNSRSEMNVSTLELGDSALYLCASSIDSTDTQYFGPGTRLTVL.